One and the same sample provided the 26 T cell receptor beta chains below, sequenced in a study of cytomegalovirus exposure and HLA in healthy donors. The PCR had 60 Vbeta and 13 Jbeta primers. Clones were sequenced by immunoSEQ multiplex PCR, and TCRdb holds only the in-frame ones, with some missing. Seen here are roughly 100,000 clones, approximately 64% observed once, and the top ten hold around a fifth. Sequenced sample: PBMCs. The receptor set was obtained from a woman aged 45-59 years in good health and CMV-seropositive.

This chain uses TRBV28 with TRBJ1-2; a possible D gene is TRBD1 (6 bases). V was cut by 6 bases and J by 8 bases, with 10 bases left in between. Germline CDR1 MDHEN, CDR2 SYDVKM. The CDR3 sequence is 11 residues long. CDR3 protein: CASSRGLGYTF. DNA for the CDR3: TGTGCCAGCAGCAGGGGTCTGGGCTACACCTTC.

J is TRBJ1-2 and V is TRBV19; 8 nucleotides match TRBD1. Germline lookup yields CDR1 LNHDA and CDR2 SQIVND (reference sequence). Trimming at V came to 8 bases and at J to 5 bases, leaving 4 bases not matched to a gene. This CDR3 has 12 amino acids. The CDR3 is CASAGQGYGYTF. DNA for the CDR3: TGTGCCAGTGCCGGACAGGGATATGGCTACACCTTC.

The chain recombines TRBV27 with TRBJ1-1; 9 positions match TRBD1. The CDR3 runs to 16 residues. V shed 6 bases, J shed 3 bases, and the junction held 11 bases outside the gene matches. The germline gives CDR1 MNHEY, CDR2 SMNVEV (reference sequence). CDR3 DNA sequence: TGTGCCAGCAGACTACAGGGGGCGGGGAAGGACACTGAAGCTTTCTTT. Translated: CASRLQGAGKDTEAFF.

This CDR3 reads CASSLDRRGPGTEAFF. The CDR3 nucleotides are TGTGCCAGCAGCTTAGATCGGAGGGGGCCGGGCACTGAAGCTTTCTTT. The chain couples TRBV11-3 to TRBJ1-1, with 7 bases that match TRBD1. The trim removed 0 bases at V and 4 bases at J, leaving 8 bases unmatched. Per germline, CDR1 SGHNT and CDR2 YENEEA. CDR3 length: 16 residues.

This chain joins TRBV6-5 and TRBJ1-1; D gene uncertain. The V gene's germline CDR1 is MNHEY and CDR2 SVGAGI. The V gene lost 6 bases and the J gene lost 1 base, with 12 bases spanning the gap. CDR3 size: 14 residues. The CDR3 nucleotides read TGTGCCAGCAGGGCCCCCGGGAAGAACACTGAAGCTTTCTTT. This sequence encodes CASRAPGKNTEAFF.

The chain joins TRBV19 to TRBJ2-5, with a weak D call TRBD2 (7 bases). Germline values: CDR1 LNHDA, CDR2 SQIVND (reference sequence). V shed 5 bases and J shed 5 bases, with 15 bases lying between them. The CDR3 is 14 residues long. CDR3 protein: CASSLGGGSETQYF. The CDR3, as DNA: TGTGCCAGTAGTTTGGGAGGGGGTAGCGAGACCCAGTACTTC.

This chain uses TRBV9 with TRBJ1-1; TRBD1 aligns across 7 bases. The CDR3 is made up of 14 amino acids. Germline trimming cut 3 bases from V and 5 bases from J; bases unmatched to any gene: 7. Germline V gene sequence: CDR1 SGDLS, CDR2 YYNGEE. The chain's CDR3 is CASSERQGRTEAFF. The CDR3 bases are TGTGCCAGCAGCGAGAGACAGGGAAGAACTGAAGCTTTCTTT. Variable domain in full (rest from reference TRBV9 and TRBJ1-1): DSGVTQTPKHLITATGQRVTLRCSPRSGDLSVYWYQQSLDQGLQFLIQYYNGEERAKGNILERFSAQQFPDLHSELNLSSLELGDSALYFCASSERQGRTEAFFGQGTRLTVV.

This chain connects TRBV15 to TRBJ2-5, with a weak D call TRBD2 (6 bases). The germline V gene has CDR1 LNHNV and CDR2 YYDKDF (reference sequence). The ends were cut back, 5 bases at V and 1 base at J, with 11 bases in the middle. CDR3 length: 14 amino acids. In DNA form, the CDR3 reads TGTGCCACCAGCGGCGGGGCAGCCCAAGAGACCCAGTACTTC. Translation: CATSGGAAQETQYF.

The chain uses TRBV7-9 and TRBJ1-2, with a tentative D call TRBD1 (5 bases). Per germline, CDR1 SEHNR and CDR2 FQNEAQ (reference sequence). V was shortened by 0 bases and J by 4 bases, with 9 bases between the two germline ends. The CDR3 has 14 amino acids. The CDR3 DNA reads TGTGCCAGCAGCTTAGCTCGGGGGGGCTATGGCTACACCTTC. Residues: CASSLARGGYGYTF.

A single count supports this clone. This chain links TRBV27 with TRBJ1-5; D possibly corresponds to TRBD1 (6 bases). The CDR3 consists of 15 residues. Germline loops: CDR1 MNHEY, CDR2 SMNVEV (reference sequence). The V gene lost 3 bases and the J gene lost 4 bases, with 13 bases spanning the gap. CDR3 protein: CASSFSGTPNQPQHF. For the CDR3, the DNA is TGTGCCAGCAGTTTTTCCGGGACACCTAATCAGCCCCAGCATTTT.

This clone is a singleton in its sample. The gene calls are TRBV29-1 and TRBJ1-5, with 9 positions matching TRBD1. J lost 4 bases, V lost 6 bases, and 4 bases had no gene match. CDR3 length: 13 amino acids. Germline CDR1 and CDR2: SQVTM and ANQGSEA. DNA for the CDR3: TGCAGCGTGCGACAGGGGGGTAATCAGCCCCAGCATTTT. Protein sequence: CSVRQGGNQPQHF. Supplemented by reference TRBV29-1 and TRBJ1-5, the full variable domain reads SAVISQKPSRDICQRGTSLTIQCQVDSQVTMMFWYRQQPGQSLTLIATANQGSEATYESGFVIDKFPISRPNLTFSTLTVSNMSPEDSSIYLCSVRQGGNQPQHFGDGTRLSIL.

Turning to this clone: Other DNA sequences from this sample encode an identical CDR3 as well. The chain is built from TRBV6-6 and TRBJ1-2; TRBD1 is a possible D gene (5 bases). Looked up from germline, CDR1 is MNHNY and CDR2 is SVGAGI (reference sequence). V was shortened by 2 bases and J by 0 bases, with 7 bases between the two germline ends. The CDR3 is made up of 14 amino acids. The CDR3 nucleotides are TGTGCCAGCAGTTACAAAGGGGCTAACTATGGCTACACCTTC. Translated: CASSYKGANYGYTF.

The chain has TRBV2 and TRBJ2-5; TRBD2 matches at 13 bases. CDR1 is SNHLY, CDR2 FYNNEI, per germline. The CDR3 length is 15 residues. V dropped 5 bases and J dropped 2; count of bases not matched to a gene: 2. CDR3 DNA sequence: TGTGCCAGCAGTAAACTAGCGGGGGGGCAAGAGACCCAGTACTTC. Its protein product is CASSKLAGGQETQYF.

This chain uses TRBV13 with TRBJ1-4; D is undetermined. Germline V gene sequence: CDR1 PRHDT, CDR2 FYEKMQ (reference sequence). The CDR3 length is 15 residues. The V and J ends lost 5 bases and 4 bases respectively, with 14 bases between them. The chain's CDR3 is CASSRRAGDNEKLFF. The CDR3 DNA follows: TGTGCCAGCAGCCGACGGGCGGGAGATAATGAAAAACTGTTTTTT.

This chain connects TRBV2 to TRBJ1-5; TRBD1 aligns across 9 bases. Looked up from germline, CDR1 is SNHLY and CDR2 is FYNNEI. Trimming removed 4 bases from V and 4 bases from J; junction bases left unmatched: 8. This CDR3 spans 16 amino acids. The CDR3 region has the DNA TGTGCCAGCAGTGTAGGACAGGGGTTGGCAAATCAGCCCCAGCATTTT. Amino acids: CASSVGQGLANQPQHF.

This clone was observed a few times. This chain links TRBV14 with TRBJ2-3; D is perhaps TRBD2 (5 bases). CDR1 SGHDN and CDR2 FVKESK come from the germline V gene. This CDR3 contains 13 residues. Trimming pared 4 bases from V and 1 base from J, leaving 6 bases between. The CDR3 here is CASSLGGTDTQYF. The CDR3 region has the DNA TGTGCCAGCAGCCTCGGGGGCACAGATACGCAGTATTTT.

This chain uses TRBV28 with TRBJ1-4; D not certain. V was clipped by 5 bases and J by 0 bases, with 13 bases between them. Germline V gives CDR1 MDHEN, CDR2 SYDVKM. The CDR3 spans 16 residues. CDR3 nucleotide sequence: TGTGCCAGCAGTATAGATGACACCACAACTAATGAAAAACTGTTTTTT. Its protein is CASSIDDTTTNEKLFF. The whole variable domain, remainder taken from reference TRBV28 and TRBJ1-4, is DVKVTQSSRYLVKRTGEKVFLECVQDMDHENMFWYRQDPGLGLRLIYFSYDVKMKEKGDIPEGYSVSREKKERFSLILESASTNQTSMYLCASSIDDTTTNEKLFFGSGTQLSVL.

This clone has only a few counts. The chain combines TRBV5-1 with TRBJ1-3, with D hard to call. The CDR3 runs 16 residues. V was shortened by 0 bases and J by 0 bases, with 10 bases between the two germline ends. Germline V CDR1 and CDR2: SGHRS, YFSETQ. The CDR3 reads CASSLAGGISGNTIYF. The DNA for the CDR3 is TGCGCCAGCAGCTTGGCTGGAGGTATCTCTGGAAACACCATATATTTT.

The chain is built from TRBV9 and TRBJ2-1; D is possibly TRBD2 (6 bases). CDR1 and CDR2 from the germline V gene are SGDLS and YYNGEE. V gave up 0 bases and J gave up 8 bases, with 9 bases separating them. CDR3 length: 13 amino acids. This CDR3 is CASSVGGVDEQFF. For the CDR3, the DNA is TGTGCCAGCAGCGTAGGGGGGGTGGATGAGCAGTTCTTC.

The J gene is TRBJ2-5, the V gene TRBV5-1; 7 positions agree with TRBD2. The CDR3 length is 15 residues. Germline V gene sequence: CDR1 SGHRS, CDR2 YFSETQ. After removal of 4 bases from V and 7 bases from J, the junction contained 13 bases not matched to a gene. The CDR3 loop reads CASSPGSTSLGTQYF. The DNA of the CDR3 is TGCGCCAGCAGCCCCGGATCGACTAGCTTGGGGACCCAGTACTTC.

At least ten counts were recorded for this clone. Within the sample, other DNA sequences also encode this same CDR3. The CDR3 reads CASSITSGAYNEQFF. The CDR3 region has the DNA TGTGCCAGTAGTATTACTAGCGGGGCTTACAATGAGCAGTTCTTC. The J gene is TRBJ2-1, the V gene TRBV19, with 10 bases aligning to TRBD2. Germline V gene sequence: CDR1 LNHDA, CDR2 SQIVND (reference sequence). J was trimmed by 4 bases and V by 3 bases; bases with no gene match: 3. The CDR3 spans 15 residues.

The chain links TRBV2 to TRBJ1-2; possibly TRBD1 for D (5 bases). CDR3 size: 13 residues. Germline V lookup: CDR1 SNHLY, CDR2 FYNNEI. The V gene lost 6 bases and the J gene lost 2 bases, with 10 bases spanning the gap. DNA for the CDR3: TGTGCCAGCAGGGAGGGACGGAACTATGGCTACACCTTC. It encodes CASREGRNYGYTF.

The chain is built from TRBV6-5 and TRBJ1-1; D perhaps matches TRBD1 (5 bases). Trimming shortened V by 2 bases and J by 5 bases, and 9 bases separated the two germline ends. The CDR3 loop spans 13 amino acids. The germline gives CDR1 MNHEY, CDR2 SVGAGI. The CDR3 DNA is TGTGCCAGCAGTTACGCAGGGTTAACTGAAGCTTTCTTT. It is translated as CASSYAGLTEAFF.

The chain couples TRBV10-2 to TRBJ1-1, with D perhaps TRBD1 (5 bases). The CDR3 has 15 residues. Germline V CDR1 and CDR2: WSHSY, SAAADI. Trimming stripped 6 bases from V and 1 base from J, with 15 bases between. The CDR3, as DNA: TGCGCCAGCAGCGGTCGGGACTCAGGGAACACTGAAGCTTTCTTT. The encoded protein is CASSGRDSGNTEAFF.

This clone has just a few counts. The chain has TRBV7-8 and TRBJ1-6; D uncertain. The CDR3 runs 16 residues. Per the germline V gene, CDR1 is SGHVS and CDR2 is FQNEAQ. V lost 2 bases and J 8 bases, leaving 16 bases between the germline ends. For the CDR3, the DNA is TGTGCCAGCAGCTTATCTTCCGGGAGTCAGTATTCACCCCTCCACTTT. This translates into CASSLSSGSQYSPLHF.

The V and J genes are TRBV5-6 and TRBJ1-6; possibly TRBD1 for D (6 bases). Germline CDR1 and CDR2: SGHDT and YYEEEE. Trimming removed 4 bases at V and 8 bases at J, with 19 bases between. The CDR3 sequence is 16 residues long. The CDR3 nucleotides read TGTGCCAGCAGCCCGGGGGGGCAGGGTGGGTATTCACCCCTCCACTTT. Translated: CASSPGGQGGYSPLHF.